A single sample is the source of the 12 T cell receptor beta chains below, sequenced in a study of T-cell memory formation after mild COVID-19. Each CDR3 protein is one row after TCRdb ran MiXCR on the 5' RACE reads. The sample has some 290,000 distinct CDR3 sequences, 15% to 20% seen once. The sample taken for sequencing was PBMCs or a T cell subset sorted from them (not recorded which). The source of these receptors is a man aged 18 to 29 who had mild COVID-19 (a few samples of this study predate the infection). Cell type and time point are not known.

This clonotype has only a few counts. The chain recombines TRBV4-3 with TRBJ2-1; D gene ambiguous. Looked up from germline, CDR1 is LGHNA and CDR2 is YSLEER. The CDR3 length is 15 residues. The ends were cut back, 1 base at V and 4 bases at J, with 11 bases in the middle. The CDR3 nucleotides read TGCGCCAGCAGCCAAGGGACCGCTGCATACAATGAGCAGTTCTTC. Amino acid sequence: CASSQGTAAYNEQFF.

This sequence joins TRBV11-2 and TRBJ2-5, with a possible D match to TRBD2 (6 bases). V shed 2 bases and J shed 4 bases, with 11 bases lying between them. CDR3 length equals 14 residues. Germline V gives CDR1 SGHAT, CDR2 FQNNGV. The CDR3 DNA reads TGTGCCAGCAGCTTATTAAGGAGGGGAGAGACCCAGTACTTC. Protein sequence: CASSLLRRGETQYF. Full variable domain (rest looked up from reference TRBV11-2 and TRBJ2-5): EAGVAQSPRYKIIEKRQSVAFWCNPISGHATLYWYQQILGQGPKLLIQFQNNGVVDDSQLPKDRFSAERLKGVDSTLKIQPAKLEDSAVYLCASSLLRRGETQYFGPGTRLLVL.

This clonotype has at least ten counts. CDR3 nucleotide sequence: TGTGCCAGCTTTACTAGCGGGGCCAGCACAGATACGCAGTATTTT. The encoded protein is CASFTSGASTDTQYF. This chain connects TRBV2 to TRBJ2-3, with 10 nucleotides matching TRBD2. The CDR3 loop spans 15 amino acids. Looked up from germline, CDR1 is SNHLY and CDR2 is FYNNEI. V lost 8 bases and J lost 0; bases outside the gene matches: 5. Supplemented by reference TRBV2 and TRBJ2-3, the full variable domain reads EPEVTQTPSHQVTQMGQEVILRCVPISNHLYFYWYRQILGQKVEFLVSFYNNEISEKSEIFDDQFSVERPDGSNFTLKIRSTKLEDSAMYFCASFTSGASTDTQYFGPGTRLTVL.

In this sample, this clonotype turned up a few times. The chain carries TRBV5-6 and TRBJ2-3; the D gene is possibly TRBD1 (5 bases). The V and J ends lost 4 bases and 0 bases respectively, with 12 bases between them. Germline lookup yields CDR1 SGHDT and CDR2 YYEEEE. The CDR3 has 15 residues. The CDR3 spells CASSLIGVSTDTQYF. The CDR3 DNA follows: TGTGCCAGCAGCCTGATAGGGGTTAGCACAGATACGCAGTATTTT.

This clonotype was counted between two and nine times. The chain employs TRBV7-8 and TRBJ1-5; the D is unclear. The CDR3 sequence is 12 residues long. V shed 3 bases and J shed 6 bases, with 6 bases lying between them. Germline V CDR1 and CDR2: SGHVS, FQNEAQ. The CDR3 DNA follows: TGTGCCAGCAGCTTCAGTGTTCAGCCCCAGCATTTT. Translated: CASSFSVQPQHF. The whole variable domain, remainder taken from reference TRBV7-8 and TRBJ1-5, is GAGVSQSPRYKVAKRGQDVALRCDPISGHVSLFWYQQALGQGPEFLTYFQNEAQLDKSGLPSDRFFAERPEGSVSTLKIQRTQQEDSAVYLCASSFSVQPQHFGDGTRLSIL.

Regarding this clonotype: This may stem from a read error, because a much larger clone lies one nucleotide away. The chain joins TRBV20-1 to TRBJ2-3, with TRBD1 matching over 9 bases. The CDR3 sequence is 15 residues long. Germline CDR1 reads DFQATT; CDR2 reads SNEGSKA (reference sequence). In DNA form, the CDR3 reads TGCAGGGCCCACTCCGGGACAGGGCGTTCAGATACGCAGTATTTT. Translating it yields CRAHSGTGRSDTQYF.

A few counts support this clonotype. V and J are TRBV19 and TRBJ2-3; the D gene is possibly TRBD2 (6 bases). The germline gives CDR1 LNHDA, CDR2 SQIVND (reference sequence). V was pared by 6 bases and J by 4 bases, with 14 bases between. CDR3 length equals 14 residues. CDR3 protein: CASRVRGGADTQYF. The DNA for the CDR3 is TGTGCCAGTAGGGTCCGCGGCGGGGCAGATACGCAGTATTTT.

This clonotype has only a few counts. This chain uses TRBV6-6 with TRBJ2-4, with 7 nucleotides matching TRBD1. J was trimmed by 0 bases and V by 6 bases; bases with no gene match: 8. The CDR3 is 16 residues long. Per the germline V gene, CDR1 is MNHNY and CDR2 is SVGAGI (reference sequence). The CDR3 loop reads CASSRQGTLAKNIQYF. The DNA of the CDR3 is TGTGCCAGCAGCCGACAGGGAACCCTAGCCAAAAACATTCAGTACTTC.

The rearrangement links TRBV7-8 to TRBJ1-4; D is unclear. Trimming took 5 bases from V and 4 from J, leaving 11 bases between them. Per germline, CDR1 SGHVS and CDR2 FQNEAQ. The CDR3 contains 14 residues. The CDR3 here is CASSRGPRNEKLFF. CDR3 DNA: TGTGCCAGCAGCCGCGGGCCACGTAATGAAAAACTGTTTTTT.

Only a few counts were recorded for this clonotype. V usage is TRBV30 and J usage is TRBJ1-2; 9 nucleotides align to TRBD1. Trimming removed 2 bases from V and 8 bases from J; junction bases left unmatched: 6. This CDR3 is 13 amino acids long. Per germline, CDR1 GTSNPN and CDR2 SVGIG (reference sequence). In nucleotides, the CDR3 is TGTGCCTGGAGTCCTACAGGGGGCTGGGGCTACACCTTC. It yields the protein CAWSPTGGWGYTF.

Remarks on this clonotype: This may be a read error: a much more frequent sequence differs by one nucleotide. The chain joins TRBV2 to TRBJ1-2; D unresolved. From germline, CDR1 is SNHLY and CDR2 FYNNEI. V lost 5 bases to trimming and J lost 2 bases, with 3 bases between them. The CDR3 consists of 11 residues. CDR3 loop: CASSQNYGYTF. The CDR3 nucleotides read TGTGCCAGCAGTCAAAACTATGGCTACACCTTC.

This CDR3 is CAWTAGGGGSDTQYF. The CDR3 nucleotides are TGTGCCTGGACGGCCGGCGGGGGAGGGTCAGATACGCAGTATTTT. The V call is TRBV30, the J call TRBJ2-3; TRBD2 matches at 7 bases. J gave up 4 bases and V 4 bases, and 11 bases lay outside the gene matches. Germline CDR1 reads GTSNPN; CDR2 reads SVGIG (reference sequence). The CDR3 loop spans 15 amino acids.